Each of the 21 T cell receptor beta chains below was sequenced from the same sample in a study of spatial heterogeneity in lung cancer. Specified time point: blood at routine non-recurrence follow-up after resection. TCRdb reprocessed the 5' RACE reads via MiXCR and lists one record per CDR3 protein. The sample shows tens of thousands of distinct CDR3 sequences, roughly 5% of them seen only once. Sample: PBMCs, taken at follow-up. All receptors derive from a female donor with early-stage non-small cell lung cancer.

This clonotype was observed many times. The chain uses TRBV28 and TRBJ1-2, with D hard to call. Trimming pared 5 bases from V and 4 bases from J, leaving 17 bases between. Germline CDR1 and CDR2: MDHEN and SYDVKM. The CDR3 has 15 amino acids. CDR3 bases: TGTGCCAGCAGTCCATCATCCGGGCCAAGCTATGGCTACACCTTC. It translates to CASSPSSGPSYGYTF.

This clonotype was found many times. The gene calls are TRBV3-1 and TRBJ2-7; D gene uncertain. V lost 1 base to trimming and J lost 3 bases, with 13 bases between them. CDR1 LGHDT and CDR2 YNNKEL come from the germline V gene (reference sequence). The CDR3 runs 15 residues. The CDR3 DNA reads TGTGCCAGCAGCCAAGGGCAATCGTTAAACTACGAGCAGTACTTC. Its protein product is CASSQGQSLNYEQYF.

There are many counts of this clonotype. The V and J genes are TRBV6-5 and TRBJ1-2; no clear D gene. V was trimmed by 4 bases and J by 6 bases, leaving 12 bases between them. Per germline, CDR1 MNHEY and CDR2 SVGAGI. The CDR3 extends over 13 amino acids. This CDR3 reads CASSWRASDGYTF. The CDR3, as DNA: TGTGCCAGCAGTTGGAGGGCGAGTGATGGCTACACCTTC.

This clonotype has ten or more counts. Mismatch with germline at one junction end may stem from a read error. This chain connects TRBV5-6 to TRBJ2-7, with D unclear. Per germline, CDR1 SGHDT and CDR2 YYEEEE. This CDR3 spans 13 amino acids. DNA of the CDR3: TGTGCCAGCAGCTTGGACGTGGGGTCCTACGAGCAGTTC. This translates into CASSLDVGSYEQF.

This clonotype was seen repeatedly, ten times or more. The chain recombines TRBV12-3 or TRBV12-4 with TRBJ2-1; TRBD2 agrees at 10 bases. There are 18 residues in the CDR3. V shed 5 bases, J shed 0 bases, and the junction held 10 bases outside the gene matches. In DNA, the CDR3 is TGTGCCAGCAGTCGATCCCCTAGCGGGAGTGTCTCCTACAATGAGCAGTTCTTC. Its protein is CASSRSPSGSVSYNEQFF.

In its sample, this clonotype was seen many times. The V and J genes are TRBV5-1 and TRBJ1-1; 7 nucleotides agree with TRBD1. The trim removed 4 bases at V and 1 base at J, leaving 4 bases unmatched. The CDR3 has 14 residues. Germline loops: CDR1 SGHRS, CDR2 YFSETQ. The CDR3 DNA reads TGCGCCAGCAGCCCGGGACAGCCGAACACTGAAGCTTTCTTT. Amino acid sequence: CASSPGQPNTEAFF. Full variable domain (outside the CDR3, taken from reference TRBV5-1 and TRBJ1-1): KAGVTQTPRYLIKTRGQQVTLSCSPISGHRSVSWYQQTPGQGLQFLFEYFSETQRNKGNFPGRFSGRQFSNSRSEMNVSTLELGDSALYLCASSPGQPNTEAFFGQGTRLTVV.

Many counts were recorded for this clonotype. The chain joins TRBV19 to TRBJ2-7; the D call may be TRBD1 or TRBD2 (5 bases each). Germline CDR1 LNHDA, CDR2 SQIVND (reference sequence). V dropped 5 bases and J dropped 0 bases, with 8 bases sitting between them. The CDR3 extends over 13 amino acids. CDR3 sequence (DNA): TGTGCCAGTAGTGGGGACGGCTCCTACGAGCAGTACTTC. Translated, it gives CASSGDGSYEQYF.

In its sample, this clonotype was seen many times. The genes are TRBV14 and TRBJ2-7, with 7 nucleotides matching TRBD1. V lost 4 bases, J lost 5 bases, and 11 bases stayed unmatched. This CDR3 spans 15 amino acids. Germline CDR1 reads SGHDN; CDR2 reads FVKESK. CDR3 residues: CASSLYAGTVDEQYF. Written as DNA, the CDR3 is TGTGCCAGCAGCCTATACGCCGGGACAGTCGACGAGCAGTACTTC.

This clonotype was observed many times. This rearrangement joins TRBV6-2 or TRBV6-3 to TRBJ2-7; D possibly matches TRBD1 or TRBD2 (5 bases each). Germline CDR1 and CDR2: MNHEY and SVGEGT. This CDR3 contains 11 residues. With 7 bases removed from V and 6 bases from J, the gap between germline ends came to 10 bases. In nucleotides, the CDR3 is TGTGCCAGCACCGACGGGGCCGAGCAGTACTTC. This codes for CASTDGAEQYF.

Many counts were recorded for this clonotype. This chain's CDR3 is CASSLSGIFDETQYF. CDR3 DNA: TGTGCCAGCAGCTTAAGCGGGATCTTCGATGAGACCCAGTACTTC. The rearrangement links TRBV7-9 to TRBJ2-5; 7 bases line up with TRBD2. The V gene end was trimmed by 2 bases and the J gene end by 5 bases; junction bases not matched to a gene: 8. This CDR3 is built from 15 residues. Germline loops: CDR1 SEHNR, CDR2 FQNEAQ (reference sequence).

This clonotype ranks as medium-sized. The rearrangement joins TRBV29-1 to TRBJ2-1; a possible D gene is TRBD2 (6 bases). CDR1 is SQVTM, CDR2 ANQGSEA, per germline. This CDR3 contains 11 residues. V was clipped by 8 bases and J by 5 bases, with 10 bases between them. The CDR3 nucleotides read TGCAGCCCCGGAGGGGACAATGAGCAGTTCTTC. Protein sequence: CSPGGDNEQFF.

The sample holds many counts of this clonotype. V is TRBV27 and J is TRBJ2-2; no firm D call. The V gene's germline CDR1 is MNHEY and CDR2 SMNVEV (reference sequence). Trimming cost V 4 bases and J 3 bases, with 9 bases left between them. This CDR3 has 14 amino acids. The CDR3 bases are TGTGCCAGCAGTTCCCCACTTCACACCGGGGAGCTGTTTTTT. The encoded protein is CASSSPLHTGELFF.

This clonotype was detected many times. The genes are TRBV28 and TRBJ2-7; tentatively, D is TRBD1 (6 bases). The V gene lost 1 base and the J gene lost 7 bases, with 17 bases spanning the gap. Germline CDR1 and CDR2: MDHEN and SYDVKM. CDR3 length: 15 amino acids. CDR3 DNA: TGTGCCAGCAGTTTATTTGAGAAGCAAGGGGGAGAGCAGTACTTC. Protein sequence: CASSLFEKQGGEQYF.

This clonotype was detected ten times or more. This chain joins TRBV7-3 and TRBJ2-1, with D possibly being TRBD1 (5 bases). Trimming left V 5 bases short and J 7 bases short, with 15 bases between. CDR1 SGHTA and CDR2 FQGTGA come from the germline V gene. This CDR3 spans 14 amino acids. The CDR3 sequence: CASSPGHGSNEQFF. The DNA of the CDR3 is TGTGCCAGCAGCCCTGGACACGGCTCGAATGAGCAGTTCTTC. The entire variable domain, with the rest obtained from reference TRBV7-3 and TRBJ2-1, is as follows: GAGVSQTPSNKVTEKGKYVELRCDPISGHTALYWYRQSLGQGPEFLIYFQGTGAADDSGLPNDRFFAVRPEGSVSTLKIQRTERGDSAVYLCASSPGHGSNEQFFGPGTRLTVL.

There are many counts of this clonotype. The chain uses TRBV29-1 and TRBJ2-4, with 7 positions matching TRBD2. This CDR3 spans 14 amino acids. J lost 3 bases, V lost 2 bases, and 4 bases had no gene match. CDR1 is SQVTM and CDR2 is ANQGSEA in the germline V gene. This CDR3 is CSVEMASGKNIQYF. The DNA for the CDR3 is TGCAGCGTTGAAATGGCTAGCGGCAAAAACATTCAGTACTTC.

This clonotype was counted many times. The rearrangement links TRBV2 to TRBJ2-3; D is possibly TRBD2 (7 bases). Trimming cost V 4 bases and J 4 bases, with 15 bases left between them. The CDR3 has 15 residues. CDR1 SNHLY and CDR2 FYNNEI come from the germline V gene. This chain's CDR3 is CASSVRGGYADTQYF. In DNA, the CDR3 is TGTGCCAGCAGTGTACGCGGGGGCTACGCAGATACGCAGTATTTT.

This clonotype was counted at least ten times. The chain links TRBV6-1 to TRBJ2-5, with D possibly matching TRBD2 (5 bases). The CDR3 sequence is 14 residues long. In germline, CDR1 is MNHNS, CDR2 SASEGT. V dropped 9 bases and J dropped 4 bases, with 18 bases sitting between them. CDR3 coding DNA: TGTGCCAGTGCGGAGCTGGATCGGGGAGAGACCCAGTACTTC. Encoded protein: CASAELDRGETQYF.

This clonotype is deemed medium-sized. The chain links TRBV11-1 to TRBJ2-5, with D hard to call. V was clipped by 4 bases and J by 1 base, with 4 bases between them. The CDR3 runs 12 residues. Germline V lookup: CDR1 SGHAT, CDR2 FQDESV (reference sequence). The CDR3 coding sequence is TGTGCCAGCAGCTGGACCCAAGAGACCCAGTACTTC. Its translation: CASSWTQETQYF.

This clonotype qualifies as medium-sized. At one end the junction does not follow the germline gene, possibly because of a read error. CDR3 nucleotide sequence: TGTGCTAGCAGCTTAGGCCCCCAGGGGATCCAAGAGACCCAGTACTTC. Amino acid sequence: CASSLGPQGIQETQYF. The J gene is TRBJ2-5, the V gene TRBV7-7; maybe TRBD1 (6 bases). This CDR3 has 16 amino acids. Germline V gives CDR1 SSHAT, CDR2 FNYEAQ (reference sequence). The variable domain in full, with the rest retrieved from reference TRBV7-7 and TRBJ2-5, is GAGVSQSPRYKVTKRGQDVTLRCDPISSHATLYWYQQALGQGPEFLTYFNYEAQPDKSGLPSDRFSAERPEGSISTLTIQRTEQRDSAMYRCASSLGPQGIQETQYFGPGTRLLVL.

This clonotype was seen ten or more times. The V call is TRBV4-2, the J call TRBJ2-1, with 12 bases that match TRBD2. Germline trimming cut 0 bases from V and 7 bases from J; bases unmatched to any gene: 1. Per germline, CDR1 LGHNA and CDR2 YNFKEQ. This CDR3 has 15 residues. CDR3 in DNA: TGTGCCAGCAGCCAAGATGGACTAGCGGGGAATGAGCAGTTCTTC. As protein: CASSQDGLAGNEQFF.

Relative to its sample, this clonotype is medium-sized. J is TRBJ2-5 and V is TRBV15; the D is unclear. Germline V lookup: CDR1 LNHNV, CDR2 YYDKDF (reference sequence). V lost 5 bases and J 0 bases, leaving 4 bases between the germline ends. The CDR3 is made up of 12 amino acids. The CDR3 here is CATSPNQETQYF. DNA for the CDR3: TGTGCCACCAGCCCCAACCAAGAGACCCAGTACTTC.